Below, 23 T cell receptor beta chains from the same sample are listed, as sequenced in a study of type 1 regulatory T cells. TCRdb reprocessed the reads with MiXCR, giving one entry per CDR3 protein. The table includes about 97,000 distinct CDR3 sequences, less than 40% detected once. Sequenced input: CD4+ T cells, either the whole sample or a sorted fraction (not recorded which). These receptors came from a human donor in good health.

The V and J genes are TRBV5-6 and TRBJ2-7; possibly TRBD2 for D (5 bases). CDR1 is SGHDT and CDR2 is YYEEEE in the germline V gene. V lost 4 bases and J 0 bases, leaving 11 bases between the germline ends. CDR3 size: 14 residues. The CDR3 protein is CASSLSGLSYEQYF. CDR3 coding DNA: TGTGCCAGCAGCCTGAGCGGACTCTCCTACGAGCAGTACTTC.

The V gene is TRBV27, the J gene TRBJ2-1, with 11 bases matching TRBD2. Trimming cost V 5 bases and J 9 bases; bases outside gene matches: 12. Germline V gives CDR1 MNHEY, CDR2 SMNVEV (reference sequence). This CDR3 is built from 16 residues. The CDR3: CASSPRLAGGPREQFF. Written as DNA, the CDR3 is TGTGCCAGCAGTCCCCGTTTAGCGGGAGGGCCGCGTGAGCAGTTCTTC.

This clonotype has only a few counts. The rearrangement joins TRBV2 to TRBJ1-1; the D is unclear. Looked up from germline, CDR1 is SNHLY and CDR2 is FYNNEI. This CDR3 has 13 amino acids. Trimming pared 4 bases from V and 4 bases from J, leaving 10 bases between. The CDR3 sequence is CASSAGEGTEAFF. The DNA for the CDR3 is TGTGCCAGCAGTGCGGGAGAGGGCACTGAAGCTTTCTTT.

Note on this clonotype: This may come from a read error, since a much larger clone is one base off. The chain uses TRBV12-3 or TRBV12-4 and TRBJ2-6, with D perhaps assigned TRBD1 or TRBD2 (5 bases each). The CDR3 length is 13 residues. The CDR3 region has the DNA TGTGCCAGCACCGAAGATGGGGGCAACGTCCTGACTTTC. It is translated as CASTEDGGNVLTF.

This clonotype was seen only once. The chain employs TRBV7-2 and TRBJ2-7; possibly TRBD1 for D (7 bases). V was trimmed by 3 bases and J by 7 bases, leaving 13 bases between them. Germline values: CDR1 SGHTA, CDR2 FQGNSA. The CDR3 spans 13 residues. CDR3 loop: CASSFSGGKEQYF. CDR3 in DNA: TGTGCCAGCAGCTTCTCAGGGGGGAAAGAGCAGTACTTC.

The J gene is TRBJ2-1, the V gene TRBV6-1; no clear D gene. V was clipped by 9 bases and J by 9 bases, with 12 bases between them. This CDR3 comprises 11 residues. Germline V CDR1 and CDR2: MNHNS, SASEGT. CDR3 DNA: TGTGCCAGTTCTCCAGTCAGTGAGCAGTTCTTC. Protein sequence: CASSPVSEQFF.

The chain is built from TRBV7-9 and TRBJ2-3, with 7 bases matching TRBD2. Germline-derived CDR1 and CDR2 are SEHNR and FQNEAQ (reference sequence). J gave up 0 bases and V 2 bases, and 2 bases lay outside the gene matches. This CDR3 is built from 15 residues. CDR3 in DNA: TGTGCCAGCAGCTTACAGCGGGGCAGCACAGATACGCAGTATTTT. Its protein product is CASSLQRGSTDTQYF.

This clonotype was detected only a few times. J is TRBJ2-7 and V is TRBV11-3; TRBD2 matches 7 bases. This CDR3 region has 13 residues. The junction had 3 bases not matched to a gene; V was cut back by 1 base and J by 6 bases. Germline V gives CDR1 SGHNT, CDR2 YENEEA. This CDR3 is CASSLVSGGEQYF. Written as DNA, the CDR3 is TGTGCCAGCAGCTTAGTTTCGGGGGGCGAGCAGTACTTC.

This clonotype has just a few counts. V gene TRBV6-2 or TRBV6-3 combines with J gene TRBJ2-3; possible D gene TRBD2, 7 bases. Looked up from germline, CDR1 is MNHEY and CDR2 is SVGEGT. V lost 4 bases, J lost 5 bases, and 13 bases lay in between. The CDR3 is made up of 14 amino acids. The DNA for the CDR3 is TGTGCCAGCAGTTGGGGGGGGGCTGAAGATACGCAGTATTTT. Its translation is CASSWGGAEDTQYF.

As regards this clonotype: Relative to the germline gene, one junction end is altered; a read error may explain this. This rearrangement joins TRBV7-2 to TRBJ2-2; D not certain. CDR1 is SGHTA and CDR2 is FQGNSA in the germline V gene. This CDR3 has 17 residues. The CDR3 protein is CASSLEVRSQNIGELFF. The CDR3 DNA follows: TGTGCCAGCAGCTTAGAGGTTCGATCCCAAAACATCGGGGAGCTGTTTTTT. Together with reference TRBV7-2 and TRBJ2-2, the CDR3 gives the full variable domain: GAGVSQSPSNKVTEKGKDVELRCDPISGHTALYWYRQSLGQGLEFLIYFQGNSAPDKSGLPSDRFSAERTGGSVSTLTIQRTQQEDSAVYLCASSLEVRSQNIGELFFGEGSRLTVL.

This clonotype was counted a single time. The V and J genes are TRBV11-2 and TRBJ1-2; D possibly corresponds to TRBD1 (5 bases). CDR1 and CDR2 (germline): SGHAT, FQNNGV. The CDR3 is 15 residues long. Trimming took 5 bases from V and 1 from J, leaving 14 bases between them. The CDR3 DNA is TGTGCCAGCAGCCTAACGGGGCCCAATAACTATGGCTACACCTTC. Its protein is CASSLTGPNNYGYTF.

The chain employs TRBV7-8 and TRBJ2-1; 11 bases line up with TRBD2. Unmatched junction bases numbered 9, after V lost 5 bases and J lost 6 bases. This CDR3 is 16 amino acids long. CDR1 SGHVS and CDR2 FQNEAQ come from the germline V gene. CDR3 nucleotides: TGTGCCAGCAGCAAAGGGCTAGCGGGAGGACCCAATGAGCAGTTCTTC. Amino acid sequence: CASSKGLAGGPNEQFF.

The CDR3 coding sequence is TGCGCCAGCAGTTTGACAGGGGACTCTGGAAACACCATATATTTT. As protein: CASSLTGDSGNTIYF. This chain uses TRBV5-1 with TRBJ1-3; 8 bases are a match to TRBD1. CDR3 size: 15 residues. V lost 5 bases and J lost 0; bases outside the gene matches: 4. Germline CDR1 and CDR2: SGHRS and YFSETQ.

V is TRBV4-1 and J is TRBJ1-3, with unresolved D. This CDR3 has 17 amino acids. Germline V CDR1 and CDR2: MGHRA, YSYEKL. Trimming took 2 bases from V and 1 from J, leaving 15 bases between them. The CDR3, as DNA: TGCGCCAGCAGCCAAATAGGGCAGGAGAGGTCTGGAAACACCATATATTTT. Amino acids: CASSQIGQERSGNTIYF.

The chain recombines TRBV7-3 with TRBJ2-1; D possibly corresponds to TRBD2 (6 bases). The CDR3 contains 13 residues. The germline V and J ends were trimmed by 4 bases and 7 bases, with 11 bases remaining between them. Looked up from germline, CDR1 is SGHTA and CDR2 is FQGTGA. The CDR3: CASSSGSGNEQFF. The CDR3 nucleotides read TGTGCCAGCAGCTCCGGGAGTGGGAATGAGCAGTTCTTC.

The sample holds a few counts of this clonotype. This chain links TRBV10-3 with TRBJ2-2; TRBD2 matches at 9 bases. The CDR3 spans 18 residues. CDR1 is ENHRY, CDR2 SYGVKD, per germline. The ends lost 0 bases at V and 0 bases at J; junction bases unmatched: 5. CDR3 DNA sequence: TGTGCCATCAGTGAGTCATCTAGCGGGGATCCGAACACCGGGGAGCTGTTTTTT. This sequence encodes CAISESSSGDPNTGELFF.

J is TRBJ2-3 and V is TRBV4-1; 8 bases are shared with TRBD2. With V trimmed by 0 bases and J by 3 bases, 8 bases remained unmatched. CDR3 length: 17 amino acids. Germline lookup yields CDR1 MGHRA and CDR2 YSYEKL. The CDR3 DNA sequence: TGCGCCAGCAGCCAAGATCCCAGCGGGAGTAATACAGATACGCAGTATTTT. Residues: CASSQDPSGSNTDTQYF.

The chain joins TRBV29-1 to TRBJ2-1, with 14 bases fitting TRBD2. From germline, CDR1 is SQVTM and CDR2 ANQGSEA. CDR3 length: 15 residues. Germline trimming cut 6 bases from V and 6 bases from J; bases unmatched to any gene: 7. CDR3 sequence: CSVQPGLAGGNEQFF. CDR3 nucleotides: TGCAGCGTCCAACCCGGACTAGCGGGAGGCAATGAGCAGTTCTTC.

V usage is TRBV3-1 and J usage is TRBJ2-1; 9 bases are a match to TRBD2. This CDR3 has 15 amino acids. The V gene end was trimmed by 3 bases and the J gene end by 5 bases; junction bases not matched to a gene: 5. CDR1 is LGHDT and CDR2 is YNNKEL in the germline V gene (reference sequence). The CDR3 loop is CASSQVAGVNNEQFF. CDR3 DNA sequence: TGTGCCAGCAGCCAGGTAGCGGGAGTAAACAATGAGCAGTTCTTC.

J is TRBJ2-7 and V is TRBV18, with 7 bases aligning to TRBD1. Per germline, CDR1 KGHSH and CDR2 LQKENI. The CDR3 runs to 14 residues. The V and J ends lost 3 bases and 6 bases, in that order; junction bases with no gene match: 8. The CDR3 sequence: CASSPLRTGSEQYF. The CDR3 DNA follows: TGTGCCAGCTCACCCCTCCGGACAGGATCCGAGCAGTACTTC.

The rearrangement uses TRBV11-2 and TRBJ1-2, with D perhaps matching TRBD1 (6 bases). This CDR3 is built from 14 residues. In germline, CDR1 is SGHAT, CDR2 FQNNGV. The ends were cut back, 5 bases at V and 8 bases at J, with 18 bases in the middle. The CDR3 spells CASSGTGTNQGYTF. DNA for the CDR3: TGTGCCAGCAGCGGTACAGGGACTAATCAGGGCTACACCTTC.

This clonotype was detected only a few times. This rearrangement joins TRBV3-1 to TRBJ2-2, with D perhaps being TRBD1 or TRBD2 (5 bases each). CDR3 length: 14 amino acids. The germline CDR1 and CDR2 sequences are LGHDT and YNNKEL (reference sequence). Trimming took 4 bases from V and 4 from J, leaving 10 bases between them. The CDR3 reads CASSRAGTTGELFF. The CDR3 nucleotides read TGTGCCAGCAGCCGCGCCGGGACCACCGGGGAGCTGTTTTTT.

The J gene is TRBJ2-4, the V gene TRBV5-5; the match to TRBD2 covers 7 bases. V was pared by 6 bases and J by 8 bases, with 11 bases of the junction left unmatched. Germline V gives CDR1 SGHKS, CDR2 YYEKEE (reference sequence). The CDR3 covers 14 residues. The CDR3 sequence is CASTSVAGRDIQYF. In nucleotides, the CDR3 is TGTGCCAGCACCTCGGTGGCAGGGAGGGACATTCAGTACTTC.